These T cell receptor beta chains were read from a single sample in a study of T cell repertoires in cytomegalovirus infection. One entry per CDR3 protein results from TCRdb running MiXCR on the reads. The repertoire holds about 140,000 distinct CDR3 sequences, with 5.5% to 7% as singletons. The sequencing input was PBMCs. The source of these receptors is a human donor in good health (CMV status not recorded). Some clones in this sample may be carry-over from other donors' samples. Each CDR3 is given with its conserved first and last residue. The D gene is left open where the match is weak. Not all rows give a size; the values are once, few, many and, for expanded clones, a class.

V: TRBV20-1
size: few
J: TRBJ2-1
D: TRBD1
CDR3: CSAETGMNEQFF
DNA: TGCAGTGCCGAGACAGGGATGAATGAGCAGTTCTTC

V: TRBV29-1
size: few
J: TRBJ2-5
D: -
CDR3: CSVRLGETQYF
DNA: TGCAGCGTTAGACTAGGAGAGACCCAGTACTTC

V: TRBV3-1
size: many
J: TRBJ2-1
D: -
CDR3: CASSQEFRPNDEQFF
DNA: TGTGCCAGCAGCCAAGAATTTAGGCCGAACGATGAGCAGTTCTTC

V: TRBV28
size: few
J: TRBJ1-5
D: -
CDR3: CASRPRGINQPQHF
DNA: TGTGCCAGCAGACCCAGGGGAATCAATCAGCCCCAGCATTTT

V: TRBV28
size: many
J: TRBJ1-6
D: -
CDR3: CASSYGVHNSPLHF
DNA: TGTGCCAGCAGTTATGGGGTCCATAATTCACCCCTCCACTTT

V: TRBV7-3
size: many
J: TRBJ2-7
D: -
CDR3: CASSLNPRAGYEQYF
DNA: TGTGCCAGCAGCTTAAATCCGAGGGCGGGGTACGAGCAGTACTTC

V: TRBV29-1
size: few
J: TRBJ2-3
D: -
CDR3: CSVEDGLRADTQYF
DNA: TGCAGCGTTGAAGATGGTTTAAGGGCAGATACGCAGTATTTT

V: TRBV7-3
size: many
J: TRBJ2-1
D: -
CDR3: CASSYTSDSYNEQFF
DNA: TGTGCCAGCAGCTATACATCCGACTCCTACAATGAGCAGTTCTTC

V: TRBV10-3
size: few
J: TRBJ1-2
D: -
CDR3: CAISETVNFNYGYTF
DNA: TGTGCCATCAGTGAGACAGTAAACTTTAACTATGGCTACACCTTC

V: TRBV20-1
size: many
J: TRBJ2-1
D: TRBD2
CDR3: CSARKPSGYNEQFF
DNA: TGCAGTGCTCGAAAACCTAGCGGGTACAATGAGCAGTTCTTC

V: TRBV10-3
size: many
J: TRBJ2-5
D: -
CDR3: CAISESAGADQETQYF
DNA: TGTGCCATCAGTGAGTCGGCCGGGGCCGACCAAGAGACCCAGTACTTC

V: TRBV5-1
size: few
J: TRBJ2-3
D: -
CDR3: CASSLVAAGVDTQYF
DNA: TGCGCCAGCAGCTTGGTGGCCGCCGGGGTGGATACGCAGTATTTT

V: TRBV6-5
size: -
J: TRBJ2-7
D: -
CDR3: CASSYQGRQSYEQYF
DNA: TGTGCCAGCAGTTATCAAGGACGGCAGTCCTACGAGCAGTACTTC

V: TRBV12-3/TRBV12-4
size: many
J: TRBJ2-5
D: -
CDR3: CASSLRATNQETQYF
DNA: TGTGCCAGCAGCCTAAGGGCCACGAACCAAGAGACCCAGTACTTC

V: TRBV4-1
size: -
J: TRBJ2-3
D: -
CDR3: CASSQVWRATDTDTQYF
DNA: TGCGCCAGCAGCCAAGTGTGGCGAGCGACCGACACAGATACGCAGTATTTT

V: TRBV7-9
size: many
J: TRBJ1-2
D: TRBD1
CDR3: CALRQSGQSYGYTF
DNA: TGTGCCCTCCGGCAGTCGGGACAGAGCTATGGCTACACCTTC

V: TRBV20-1
size: -
J: TRBJ1-1
D: -
CDR3: CSAASYTEAFF
DNA: TGCAGTGCTGCCTCGTACACTGAAGCTTTCTTT